The clone carrying this T cell receptor (beta chain) was recorded only once. The germline gene is not matched at one end of the junction; a read error may be the cause. These data belong to a study of neurological immune-mediated disorders. TCRdb reprocessed the 5' RACE reads with MiXCR, giving one entry per CDR3 protein. The table has about 43,000 distinct CDR3 sequences, roughly 13% seen once. Germline lookup yields CDR1 LGHDT and CDR2 YNNKEL (reference sequence). CDR3 length equals 16 residues. The chain recombines TRBV3-1 with TRBJ1-1; D ambiguous. Sequencing was carried out using PBMCs. This clonotype was obtained from a female donor in good health. CDR3 region: CSSSLRTGNRRTEAFF. The CDR3 DNA sequence: TGTTCCAGCAGCCTTCGTACCGGGAACCGGAGGACTGAAGCTTTCTTT.